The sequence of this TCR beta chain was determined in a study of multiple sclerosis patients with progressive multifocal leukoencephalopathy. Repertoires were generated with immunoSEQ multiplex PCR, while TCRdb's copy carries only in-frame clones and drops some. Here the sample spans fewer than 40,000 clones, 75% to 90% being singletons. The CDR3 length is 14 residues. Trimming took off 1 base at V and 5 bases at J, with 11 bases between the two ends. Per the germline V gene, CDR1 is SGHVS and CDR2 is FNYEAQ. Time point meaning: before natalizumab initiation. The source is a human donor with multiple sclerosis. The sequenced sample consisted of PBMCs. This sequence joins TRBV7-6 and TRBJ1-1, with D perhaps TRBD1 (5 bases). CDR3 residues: CASSLGPGTTEAFF. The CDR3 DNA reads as TGTGCCAGCAGCTTAGGCCCAGGGACGACTGAAGCTTTCTTT.